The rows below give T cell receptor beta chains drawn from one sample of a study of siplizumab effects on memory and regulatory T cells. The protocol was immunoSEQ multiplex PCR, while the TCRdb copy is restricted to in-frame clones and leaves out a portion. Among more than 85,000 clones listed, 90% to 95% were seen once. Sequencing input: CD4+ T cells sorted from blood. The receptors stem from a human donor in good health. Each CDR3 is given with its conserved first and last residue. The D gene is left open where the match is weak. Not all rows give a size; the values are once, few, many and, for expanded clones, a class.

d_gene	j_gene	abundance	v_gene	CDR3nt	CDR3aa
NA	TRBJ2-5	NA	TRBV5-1	TGCGCCAGCAGCTTGTTTGGGGAAGGTGGAGAGACCCAGTACTTC	CASSLFGEGGETQYF
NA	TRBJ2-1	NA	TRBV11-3	TGTGCCAGCAGCTTAGATGAGTGGGGCGGGACCATCTACAATGAGCAGTTCTTC	CASSLDEWGGTIYNEQFF
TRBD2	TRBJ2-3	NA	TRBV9	TGTGCCAGCAGCGGACGACTAGCGGGGGCGAACGGAGATACGCAGTATTTT	CASSGRLAGANGDTQYF
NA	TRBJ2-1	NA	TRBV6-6	TGTGCCAGCACCTACCCCAACGGCAATGAGCAGTTCTTC	CASTYPNGNEQFF
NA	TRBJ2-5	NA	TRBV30	TGTGCCTGGAGTGTACGGTCCCAAGAGACCCAGTACTTC	CAWSVRSQETQYF
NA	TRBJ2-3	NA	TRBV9	TGTGCCAGCAGCGAGAGGGGGACATTCTGGGCAGATACGCAGTATTTT	CASSERGTFWADTQYF
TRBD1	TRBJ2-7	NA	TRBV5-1	TGCGCCAGCAGCCCAACAGGGGTTAGGGAGCAGTACTTC	CASSPTGVREQYF
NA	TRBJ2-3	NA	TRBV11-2	TGTGCCAGCAGACCCGTTGCGGGGTCGCAGTATTTT	CASRPVAGSQYF
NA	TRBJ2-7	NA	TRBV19	TGTGCCAGTAGTACCGCAGGGTACGAGCAGTACTTC	CASSTAGYEQYF
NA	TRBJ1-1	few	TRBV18	TGTGCCAGCTCTAAAGAGGAGAACACTGAAGCTTTCTTT	CASSKEENTEAFF
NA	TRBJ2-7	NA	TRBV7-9	TGTGCCAGCAGTTTGCCGCCCCACGAGCAGTACTTC	CASSLPPHEQYF
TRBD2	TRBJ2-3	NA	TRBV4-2	TGTGCCAGCAGCCATATTTCAGCGGGGAACACAGATACGCAGTATTTT	CASSHISAGNTDTQYF
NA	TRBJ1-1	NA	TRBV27	TGTGCCAGCAGTTTCCCCCCAGGGAGGGGAACTGAAGCTTTCTTT	CASSFPPGRGTEAFF
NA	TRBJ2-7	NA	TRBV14	TGTGCCAGCAGCCAAGAGGGGAGTCTCACCTACGAGCAGTACTTC	CASSQEGSLTYEQYF
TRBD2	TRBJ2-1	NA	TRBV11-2	TGTGCCAGCAGCTCCCTCCGTGGTGCGCTAGCGGGGGGCGGTGAGCAGTTCTTC	CASSSLRGALAGGGEQFF
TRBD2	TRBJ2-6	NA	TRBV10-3	TGTGCCATCCTAGCGGGAGTAGCTGGGGCCAACGTCCTGACTTTC	CAILAGVAGANVLTF
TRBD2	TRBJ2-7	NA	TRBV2	TGTGCCAGCAGTACAGGACTAGCGGTAACCTACGAGCAGTACTTC	CASSTGLAVTYEQYF
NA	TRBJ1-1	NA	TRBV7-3	TGTGCCAGCAGCACCCTGGACAGAGTGAACACTGAAGCTTTCTTT	CASSTLDRVNTEAFF
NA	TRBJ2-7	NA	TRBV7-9	TGTGCCAGCAGCGTTTCCTACGAGCAGTACTTC	CASSVSYEQYF
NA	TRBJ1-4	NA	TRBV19	TGTGCCAGTAGGCCCCGCATAGATGAAAAACTGTTTTTT	CASRPRIDEKLFF
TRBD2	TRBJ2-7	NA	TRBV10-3	TGTGCCATCAGTATACTAGCGGAAGGAACCTACGAGCAGTACTTC	CAISILAEGTYEQYF
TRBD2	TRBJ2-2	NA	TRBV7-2	TGTGCCAGCAGCTTAGGTCCTAGCGGGAGTGGGGAGCTGTTTTTT	CASSLGPSGSGELFF
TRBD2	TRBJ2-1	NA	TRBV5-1	TGCGCCAGCAGCTTGGCCAAGATGCCGGGAGGATCTGGTGAGCAGTTCTTC	CASSLAKMPGGSGEQFF
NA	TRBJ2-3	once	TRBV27	TGTGCCAGCAGATGGGGCGGGGCCGACTATCGAGATACGCAGTATTTT	CASRWGGADYRDTQYF
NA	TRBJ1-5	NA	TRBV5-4	TGTGCCAGCAGCTTGGAGGGAGCCAATCAGCCCCAGCATTTT	CASSLEGANQPQHF